The next 17 T cell receptor beta chains were all read from a single sample in a study of T cells in Graves' hyperthyroidism and ophthalmopathy. Researchers took RNA transcripts and amplified the TCR beta CDR3 regions from them. HTBI primers were employed in a first-round RT-PCR of the TCR CDR3. TCRdb recomputed calls from the multiplex PCR reads with MiXCR, one row per CDR3 protein. In the table there are 500,000 to 800,000 distinct CDR3 sequences, 45% of which are singletons. Sequenced material: peripheral blood or thyroid tissue (not recorded which). The receptor source for this set is an adult man with Graves' disease, either hyperthyroidism or ophthalmopathy (not recorded which).

This clonotype was detected only a few times. The rearrangement links TRBV7-9 to TRBJ1-4; tentative D call: TRBD1 (5 bases). The CDR3 runs 15 residues. Trimming shortened V by 6 bases and J by 7 bases, and 18 bases separated the two germline ends. CDR1 is SEHNR and CDR2 is FQNEAQ in the germline V gene (reference sequence). The CDR3 DNA reads TGTGCCAGCAGTACCCTGGGGGTTCTGAGTGAAAAACTGTTTTTT. Translation gives CASSTLGVLSEKLFF.

This clonotype has just a few counts. The rearrangement links TRBV19 to TRBJ1-1, with 9 bases that match TRBD1. The CDR3 covers 15 residues. V was pared by 5 bases and J by 4 bases, with 8 bases of the junction left unmatched. CDR1 is LNHDA, CDR2 SQIVND, per germline (reference sequence). For the CDR3, the DNA is TGTGCCAGTAGTGCCCGGGACAGGGTCGTCACTGAAGCTTTCTTT. This translates into CASSARDRVVTEAFF.

V gene TRBV7-6 combines with J gene TRBJ1-6; TRBD1 aligns across 9 bases. CDR1 SGHVS and CDR2 FNYEAQ come from the germline V gene. The CDR3 is 14 residues long. With 5 bases clipped from V and 10 bases from J, the junction kept 6 bases outside the gene matches. CDR3 sequence: CASSVQGAGSPLHF. CDR3 sequence (DNA): TGTGCCAGCAGCGTACAGGGGGCTGGATCACCCCTCCACTTT.

This clonotype was seen many times. The chain joins TRBV10-3 to TRBJ1-3, with D perhaps TRBD1 (6 bases). V dropped 4 bases and J dropped 0 bases, with 13 bases sitting between them. The CDR3 has 16 amino acids. Germline-derived CDR1 and CDR2 are ENHRY and SYGVKD. The CDR3 nucleotides are TGTGCCATCAGTGCGGGGGGGCCTAGCTCTGGAAACACCATATATTTT. Its translation is CAISAGGPSSGNTIYF.

The chain links TRBV11-2 to TRBJ1-2; D is ambiguous. Trimming cost V 5 bases and J 6 bases, with 19 bases left between them. The CDR3 is 15 amino acids. In germline, CDR1 is SGHAT, CDR2 FQNNGV. The CDR3 spells CASSSYSTVENGYTF. CDR3 coding DNA: TGTGCCAGCAGCAGTTACTCGACGGTTGAGAATGGCTACACCTTC.

The count of this clonotype is one. The rearrangement links TRBV10-3 to TRBJ1-2, with a weak D call TRBD1 (5 bases). Per the germline V gene, CDR1 is ENHRY and CDR2 is SYGVKD. The CDR3 runs 13 residues. Between the trimmed V and J ends, which lost 4 bases and 5 bases, there was a span of 11 bases. The CDR3 sequence: CAISVGGEYGYTF. The CDR3 bases are TGTGCCATCAGTGTTGGGGGGGAGTATGGCTACACCTTC.

This rearrangement joins TRBV24-1 to TRBJ2-7; 9 nucleotides agree with TRBD2. The V segment lost 4 bases and the J segment 2 bases; nucleotides outside the gene matches: 2. Germline V gene lookup returns CDR1 KGHDR and CDR2 SFDVKD. This CDR3 comprises 14 residues. The CDR3 protein is CATSDGGRAYEQYF. CDR3 sequence (DNA): TGTGCCACCAGTGACGGCGGGAGGGCCTACGAGCAGTACTTC.

The sample holds many counts of this clonotype. The chain combines TRBV7-9 with TRBJ1-2, with D hard to call. This CDR3 region has 13 residues. Per germline, CDR1 SEHNR and CDR2 FQNEAQ (reference sequence). Trimming took 1 base from V and 7 from J, leaving 10 bases between them. CDR3 DNA sequence: TGTGCCAGCAGCTTAGTTGGTGAGGGTGGCTACACCTTC. Protein: CASSLVGEGGYTF.

The chain combines TRBV10-3 with TRBJ1-5; 8 positions match TRBD1. Trimming removed 10 bases from V and 3 bases from J; junction bases left unmatched: 8. Germline loops: CDR1 ENHRY, CDR2 SYGVKD. The CDR3 totals 14 residues. DNA for the CDR3: TGTGCCACGTCCGACAGGGGTCACAATCAGCCCCAGCATTTT. Protein product: CATSDRGHNQPQHF.

In its sample, this clonotype was seen many times. J is TRBJ1-3 and V is TRBV12-3 or TRBV12-4; perhaps TRBD1 as D (6 bases). The V gene lost 8 bases and the J gene lost 0 bases, with 8 bases spanning the gap. This CDR3 region has 13 residues. The DNA for the CDR3 is TGTGCCAGCGAGGACAGCTCTGGAAACACCATATATTTT. Translating it yields CASEDSSGNTIYF.

CDR3 sequence: CSASDRGDGYTF. The CDR3, as DNA: TGCAGTGCTAGTGACAGGGGGGATGGCTACACCTTC. The gene calls are TRBV20-1 and TRBJ1-2; 9 bases align to TRBD1. The V gene end was trimmed by 3 bases and the J gene end by 6 bases; junction bases not matched to a gene: 2. The V gene's germline CDR1 is DFQATT and CDR2 SNEGSKA (reference sequence). The CDR3 extends over 12 amino acids.

This clonotype was observed a handful of times. The genes are TRBV20-1 and TRBJ1-1, with TRBD1 as a possible D gene (6 bases). The CDR3 loop spans 16 amino acids. Germline loops: CDR1 DFQATT, CDR2 SNEGSKA (reference sequence). Trimming took off 4 bases at V and 6 bases at J, with 24 bases between the two ends. CDR3: CSATDGGGGSRAEAFF. As DNA, the CDR3 is TGCAGTGCTACGGATGGGGGGGGCGGGAGTAGGGCTGAAGCTTTCTTT.

The chain uses TRBV25-1 and TRBJ2-5; D unresolved. The germline CDR1 and CDR2 sequences are MGHDK and SYGVNS. This CDR3 has 13 residues. Trimming removed 8 bases at V and 4 bases at J, with 14 bases between. CDR3 residues: CASVDSGVETQYF. The CDR3 DNA is TGTGCCAGCGTTGATAGTGGGGTAGAGACCCAGTACTTC.

Concerning this clonotype: At one boundary the junction diverges from the germline segment, which might be a read error. The V call is TRBV6-1, the J call TRBJ1-4; 10 nucleotides line up with TRBD1. Germline V CDR1 and CDR2: MNHNS, SASEGT. This CDR3 region has 14 residues. Written as DNA, the CDR3 is TGTGCCAGCAGTTGGACAGGGGGGAATGAACAACTGTTTTTT. Translating gives CASSWTGGNEQLFF.

This clonotype was counted only a few times. The J gene is TRBJ1-2, the V gene TRBV9, with a possible D match to TRBD1 (5 bases). The CDR3 loop spans 14 amino acids. V shed 0 bases and J shed 6 bases, with 12 bases lying between them. Germline lookup yields CDR1 SGDLS and CDR2 YYNGEE. Here the CDR3 reads CASSVAYGGDGYTF. CDR3 nucleotides: TGTGCCAGCAGCGTAGCTTATGGAGGGGATGGCTACACCTTC.

The V gene is TRBV6-5, the J gene TRBJ1-3; D is uncertain. The germline gives CDR1 MNHEY, CDR2 SVGAGI. V gave up 5 bases and J gave up 4 bases, with 15 bases separating them. The CDR3 is 15 residues long. The CDR3 DNA is TGTGCCAGCAGTGAAGCAAGGCAAGGCGGAAACACCATATATTTT. It yields the protein CASSEARQGGNTIYF.

V usage is TRBV2 and J usage is TRBJ1-4; no clear D gene. Trimming pared 6 bases from V and 8 bases from J, leaving 13 bases between. CDR3 length equals 13 residues. Germline CDR1 and CDR2: SNHLY and FYNNEI. The CDR3 spells CASSPQLAEKLFF. In nucleotides, the CDR3 is TGTGCCAGCAGCCCACAACTAGCCGAAAAACTGTTTTTT.